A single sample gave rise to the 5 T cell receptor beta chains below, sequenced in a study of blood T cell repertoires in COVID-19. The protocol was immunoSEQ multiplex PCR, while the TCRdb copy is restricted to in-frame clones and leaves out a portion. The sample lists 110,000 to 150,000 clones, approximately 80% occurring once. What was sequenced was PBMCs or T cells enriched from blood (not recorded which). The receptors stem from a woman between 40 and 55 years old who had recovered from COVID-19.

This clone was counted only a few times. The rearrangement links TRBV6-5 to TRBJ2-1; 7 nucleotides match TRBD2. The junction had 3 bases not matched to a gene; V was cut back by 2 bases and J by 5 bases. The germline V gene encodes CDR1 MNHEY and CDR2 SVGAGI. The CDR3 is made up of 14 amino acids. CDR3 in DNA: TGTGCCAGCAGTTACCCTAGCGGAAACAATGAGCAGTTCTTC. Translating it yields CASSYPSGNNEQFF.

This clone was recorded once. The CDR3 spells CAWSSIGAGKNIQYF. CDR3 DNA: TGTGCCTGGAGTTCAATTGGGGCAGGGAAAAACATTCAGTACTTC. The chain has TRBV30 and TRBJ2-4; D is perhaps TRBD1 (5 bases). V was clipped by 2 bases and J by 4 bases, with 15 bases between them. Looked up from germline, CDR1 is GTSNPN and CDR2 is SVGIG (reference sequence). The CDR3 contains 15 residues.

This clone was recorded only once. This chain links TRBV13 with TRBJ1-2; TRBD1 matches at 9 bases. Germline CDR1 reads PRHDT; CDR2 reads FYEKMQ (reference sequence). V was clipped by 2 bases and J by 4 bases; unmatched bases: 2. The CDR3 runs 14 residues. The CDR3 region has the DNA TGTGCCAGCAGCTTACCGGGACAGGGCTATGGCTACACCTTC. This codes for CASSLPGQGYGYTF.

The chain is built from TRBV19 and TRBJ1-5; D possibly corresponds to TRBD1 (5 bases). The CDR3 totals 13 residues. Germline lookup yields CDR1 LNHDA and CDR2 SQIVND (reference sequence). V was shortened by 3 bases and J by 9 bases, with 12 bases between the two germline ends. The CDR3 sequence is CASSIALGVPQHF. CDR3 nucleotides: TGTGCCAGTAGTATTGCCCTAGGGGTGCCCCAGCATTTT.

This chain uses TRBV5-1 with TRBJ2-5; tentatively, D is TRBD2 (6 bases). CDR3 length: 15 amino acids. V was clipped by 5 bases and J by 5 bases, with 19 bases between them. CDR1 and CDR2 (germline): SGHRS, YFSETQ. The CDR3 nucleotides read TGCGCCAGCAGTATAGGTCCGGGAGAGGCGGAGACCCAGTACTTC. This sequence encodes CASSIGPGEAETQYF.